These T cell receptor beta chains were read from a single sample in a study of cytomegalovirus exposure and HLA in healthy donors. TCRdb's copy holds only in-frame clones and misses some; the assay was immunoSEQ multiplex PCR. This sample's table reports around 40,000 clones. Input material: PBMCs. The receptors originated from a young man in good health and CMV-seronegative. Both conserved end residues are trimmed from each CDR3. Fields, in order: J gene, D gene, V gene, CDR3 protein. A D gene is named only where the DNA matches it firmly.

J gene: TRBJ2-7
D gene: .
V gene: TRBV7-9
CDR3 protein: ASSMTLYEQY

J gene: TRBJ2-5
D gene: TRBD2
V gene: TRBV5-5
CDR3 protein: ASSLSGTSGQETQY

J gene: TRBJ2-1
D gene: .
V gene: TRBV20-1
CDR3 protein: SASLGGEQF

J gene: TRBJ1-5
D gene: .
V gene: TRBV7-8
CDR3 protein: ASSWRRGGGQPQH

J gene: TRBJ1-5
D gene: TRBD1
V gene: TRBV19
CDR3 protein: ASSATGGRGQPQH

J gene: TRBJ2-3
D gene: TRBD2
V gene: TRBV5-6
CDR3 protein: ASSSTTTEREGPDTQY

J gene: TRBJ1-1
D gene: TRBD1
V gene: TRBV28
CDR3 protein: ASSLTGPNTEAF

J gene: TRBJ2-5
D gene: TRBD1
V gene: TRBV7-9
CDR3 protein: ASSTRTGGSGETQY

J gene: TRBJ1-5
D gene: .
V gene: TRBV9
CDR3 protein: ASSRGPITEPQH

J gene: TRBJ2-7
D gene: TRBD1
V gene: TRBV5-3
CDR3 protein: ARSFLDRGGSGEQY

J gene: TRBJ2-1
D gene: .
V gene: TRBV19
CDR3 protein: ASSIVLLNNEQF

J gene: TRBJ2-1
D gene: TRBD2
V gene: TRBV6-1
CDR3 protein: ASSDLADSDNEQF

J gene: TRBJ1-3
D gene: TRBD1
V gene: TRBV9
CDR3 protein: ASSDSRQGLNTIY

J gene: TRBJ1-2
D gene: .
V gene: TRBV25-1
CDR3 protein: ASSDGGYGYT

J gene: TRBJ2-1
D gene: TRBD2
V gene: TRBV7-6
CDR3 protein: ASSSGLANPNEQF

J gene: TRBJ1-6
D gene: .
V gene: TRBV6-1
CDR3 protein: ASSEEQTAYNSPLH

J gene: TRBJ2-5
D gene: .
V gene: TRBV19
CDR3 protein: ASRIGLNQETQY

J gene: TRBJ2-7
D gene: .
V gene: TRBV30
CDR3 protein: AWTQRTYSYEQY

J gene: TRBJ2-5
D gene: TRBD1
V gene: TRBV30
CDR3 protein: AWSFDGTVETQY

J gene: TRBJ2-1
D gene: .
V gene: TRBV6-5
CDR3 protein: ASSWDIYNEQF

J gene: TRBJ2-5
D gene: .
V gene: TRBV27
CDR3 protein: ASSSDRRPQETQY

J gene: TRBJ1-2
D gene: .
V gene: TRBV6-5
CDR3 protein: ASRPTVVDGYT

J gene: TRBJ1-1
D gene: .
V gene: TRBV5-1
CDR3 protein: ASSSTYRFTNTEAF

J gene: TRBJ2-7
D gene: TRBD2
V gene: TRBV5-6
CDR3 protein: ASSLGRASYEQY

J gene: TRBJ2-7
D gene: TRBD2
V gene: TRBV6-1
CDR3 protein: ASSPEVAGGYEQY

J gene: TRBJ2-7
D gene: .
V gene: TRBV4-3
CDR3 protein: ASSQEPARAVDEQY

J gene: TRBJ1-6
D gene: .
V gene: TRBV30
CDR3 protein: AWTRDSYNSPLH

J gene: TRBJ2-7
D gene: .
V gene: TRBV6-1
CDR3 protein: ASTNYYEQY